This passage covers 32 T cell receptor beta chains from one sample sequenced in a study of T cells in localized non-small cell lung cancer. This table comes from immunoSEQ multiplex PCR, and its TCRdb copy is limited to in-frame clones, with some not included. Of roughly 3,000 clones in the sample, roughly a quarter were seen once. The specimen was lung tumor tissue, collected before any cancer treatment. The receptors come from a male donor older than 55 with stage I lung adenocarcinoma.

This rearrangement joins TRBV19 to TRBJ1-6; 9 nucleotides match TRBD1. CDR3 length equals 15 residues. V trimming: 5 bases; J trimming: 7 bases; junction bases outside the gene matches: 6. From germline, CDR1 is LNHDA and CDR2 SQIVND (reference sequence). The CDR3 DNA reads TGTGCCAGTAGTCCGACAGGGGGGGGGAATTCACCCCTCCACTTT. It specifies CASSPTGGGNSPLHF.

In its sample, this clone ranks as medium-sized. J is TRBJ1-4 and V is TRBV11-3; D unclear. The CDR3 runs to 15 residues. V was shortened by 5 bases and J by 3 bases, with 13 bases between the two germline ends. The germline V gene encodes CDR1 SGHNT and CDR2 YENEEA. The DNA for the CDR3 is TGTGCCAGCAGCCTAAATGGGGTACCTAATGAAAAACTGTTTTTT. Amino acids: CASSLNGVPNEKLFF.

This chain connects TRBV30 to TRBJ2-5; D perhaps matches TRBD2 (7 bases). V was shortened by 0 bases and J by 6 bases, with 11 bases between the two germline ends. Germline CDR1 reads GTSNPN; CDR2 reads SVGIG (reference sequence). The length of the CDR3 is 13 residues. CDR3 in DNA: TGTGCCTGGAGTGTAAAGGGGGGGAAGACCCAGTACTTC. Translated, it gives CAWSVKGGKTQYF.

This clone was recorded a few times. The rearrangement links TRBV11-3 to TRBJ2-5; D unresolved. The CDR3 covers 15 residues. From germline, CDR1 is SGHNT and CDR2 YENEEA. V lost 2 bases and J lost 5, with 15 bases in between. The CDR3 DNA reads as TGTGCCAGCAGCTTAACGCTCAGGCCCTCGGAGACCCAGTACTTC. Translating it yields CASSLTLRPSETQYF. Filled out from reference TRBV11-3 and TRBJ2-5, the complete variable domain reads EAGVVQSPRYKIIEKKQPVAFWCNPISGHNTLYWYLQNLGQGPELLIRYENEEAVDDSQLPKDRFSAERLKGVDSTLKIQPAELGDSAVYLCASSLTLRPSETQYFGPGTRLLVL.

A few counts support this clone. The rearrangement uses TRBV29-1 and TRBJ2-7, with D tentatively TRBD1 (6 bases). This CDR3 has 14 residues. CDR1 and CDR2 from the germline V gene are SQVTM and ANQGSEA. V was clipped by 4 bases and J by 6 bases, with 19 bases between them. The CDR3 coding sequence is TGCAGCGTTGCTGGAACAGGGTTTTCAGCCGAGCAGTACTTC. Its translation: CSVAGTGFSAEQYF.

CDR3 nucleotides: TGTGCCAGCAGCGAGCGCGGGGGGGCCTCAGATACGCAGTATTTT. It specifies CASSERGGASDTQYF. The V gene is TRBV7-5, the J gene TRBJ2-3; the D call of TRBD2 is as the table states it, not checked on the DNA. TRBV7-5 is an annotated pseudogene. The CDR3 consists of 15 residues.

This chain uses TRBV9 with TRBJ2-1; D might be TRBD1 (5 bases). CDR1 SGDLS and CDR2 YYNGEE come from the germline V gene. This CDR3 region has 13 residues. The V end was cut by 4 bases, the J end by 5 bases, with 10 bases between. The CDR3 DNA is TGTGCCAGCAGCTACCCAGGGAACAATGAGCAGTTCTTC. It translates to CASSYPGNNEQFF.

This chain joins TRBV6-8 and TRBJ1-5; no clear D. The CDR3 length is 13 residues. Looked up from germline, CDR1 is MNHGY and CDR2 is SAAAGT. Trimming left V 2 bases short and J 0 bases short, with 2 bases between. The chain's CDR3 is CASSYNSNQPQHF. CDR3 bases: TGTGCCAGCAGTTACAATAGCAATCAGCCCCAGCATTTT.

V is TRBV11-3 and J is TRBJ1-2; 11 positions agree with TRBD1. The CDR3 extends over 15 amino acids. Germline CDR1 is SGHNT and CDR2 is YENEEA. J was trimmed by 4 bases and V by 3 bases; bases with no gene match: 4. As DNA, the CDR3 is TGTGCCAGCAGCTTCGGGACAGGGGGAGGCTATGGCTACACCTTC. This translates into CASSFGTGGGYGYTF.

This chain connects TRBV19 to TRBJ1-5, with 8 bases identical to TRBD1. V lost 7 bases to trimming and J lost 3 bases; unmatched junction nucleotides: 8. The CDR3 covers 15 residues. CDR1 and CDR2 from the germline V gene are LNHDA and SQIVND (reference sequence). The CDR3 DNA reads TGTGCCAGTACCCTAGACAGGGGTCCCAATCAGCCCCAGCATTTT. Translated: CASTLDRGPNQPQHF.

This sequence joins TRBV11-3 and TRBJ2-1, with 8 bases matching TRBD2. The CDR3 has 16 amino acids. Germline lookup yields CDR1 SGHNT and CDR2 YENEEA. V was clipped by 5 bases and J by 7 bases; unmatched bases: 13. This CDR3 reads CASSRNLAGGENEQFF. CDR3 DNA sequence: TGTGCCAGCAGCCGCAACTTGGCGGGGGGAGAGAATGAGCAGTTCTTC.

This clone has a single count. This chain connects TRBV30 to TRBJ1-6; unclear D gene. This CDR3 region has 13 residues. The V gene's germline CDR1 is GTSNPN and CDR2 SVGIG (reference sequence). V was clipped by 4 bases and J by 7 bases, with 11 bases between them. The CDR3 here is CAWTGFENSPLHF. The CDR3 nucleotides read TGTGCCTGGACAGGTTTTGAGAATTCACCCCTCCACTTT.

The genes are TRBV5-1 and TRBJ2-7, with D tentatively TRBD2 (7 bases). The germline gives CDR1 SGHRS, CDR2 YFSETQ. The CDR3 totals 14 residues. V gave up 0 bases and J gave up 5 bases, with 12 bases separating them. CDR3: CASSLEGGPHEQYF. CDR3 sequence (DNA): TGCGCCAGCAGCTTGGAGGGGGGGCCGCACGAGCAGTACTTC.

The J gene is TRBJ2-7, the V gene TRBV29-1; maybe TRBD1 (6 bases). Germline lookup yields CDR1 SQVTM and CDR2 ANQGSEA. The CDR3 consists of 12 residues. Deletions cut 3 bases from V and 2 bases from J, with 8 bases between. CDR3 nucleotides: TGCAGCGTTGAGGGGACAACCTACGAGCAGTACTTC. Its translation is CSVEGTTYEQYF.

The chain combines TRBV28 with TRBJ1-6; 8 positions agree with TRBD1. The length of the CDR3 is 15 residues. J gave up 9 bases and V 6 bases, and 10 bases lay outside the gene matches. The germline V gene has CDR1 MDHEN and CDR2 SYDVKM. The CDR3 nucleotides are TGTGCCAGCAGAGGACAGGGTTTAGTCGTTTCACCCCTCCACTTT. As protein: CASRGQGLVVSPLHF. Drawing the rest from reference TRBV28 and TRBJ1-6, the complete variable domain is DVKVTQSSRYLVKRTGEKVFLECVQDMDHENMFWYRQDPGLGLRLIYFSYDVKMKEKGDIPEGYSVSREKKERFSLILESASTNQTSMYLCASRGQGLVVSPLHFGNGTRLTVT.

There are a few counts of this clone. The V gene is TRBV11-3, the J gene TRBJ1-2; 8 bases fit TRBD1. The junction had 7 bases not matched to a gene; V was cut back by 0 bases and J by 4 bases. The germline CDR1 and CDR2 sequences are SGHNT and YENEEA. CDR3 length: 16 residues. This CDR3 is CASSLDRDRPLYGYTF. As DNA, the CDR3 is TGTGCCAGCAGCTTAGATCGGGACAGGCCCCTCTATGGCTACACCTTC.

The CDR3 region is CASTEADRGGHDAFF. CDR3 nucleotide sequence: TGTGCCAGTACCGAGGCTGACCGGGGGGGCCATGATGCTTTCTTT. The chain joins TRBV19 to TRBJ1-1, with TRBD1 as a possible D gene (6 bases). CDR1 and CDR2 (germline): LNHDA, SQIVND (reference sequence). V gave up 7 bases and J gave up 11 bases, with 26 bases separating them. The CDR3 has 15 residues.

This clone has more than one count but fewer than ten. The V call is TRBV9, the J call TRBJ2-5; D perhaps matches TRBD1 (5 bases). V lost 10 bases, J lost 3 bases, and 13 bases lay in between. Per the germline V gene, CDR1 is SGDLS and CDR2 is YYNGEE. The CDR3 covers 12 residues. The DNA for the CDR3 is TGTGCCGGCCAGGGTCTAAAAGAGACCCAGTACTTC. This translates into CAGQGLKETQYF.

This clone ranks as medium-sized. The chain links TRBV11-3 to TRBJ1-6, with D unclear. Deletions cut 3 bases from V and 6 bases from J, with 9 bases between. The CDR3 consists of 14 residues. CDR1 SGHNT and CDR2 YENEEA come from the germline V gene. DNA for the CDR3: TGTGCCAGCAGCTTGCGGAGTTCTAATTCACCCCTCCACTTT. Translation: CASSLRSSNSPLHF.

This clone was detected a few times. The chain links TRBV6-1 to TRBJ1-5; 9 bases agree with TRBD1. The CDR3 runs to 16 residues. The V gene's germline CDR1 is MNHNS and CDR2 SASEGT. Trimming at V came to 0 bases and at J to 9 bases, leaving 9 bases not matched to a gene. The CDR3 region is CASSEAQRDREPPQHF. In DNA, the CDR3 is TGTGCCAGCAGTGAAGCTCAGCGGGACAGGGAGCCGCCCCAGCATTTT.

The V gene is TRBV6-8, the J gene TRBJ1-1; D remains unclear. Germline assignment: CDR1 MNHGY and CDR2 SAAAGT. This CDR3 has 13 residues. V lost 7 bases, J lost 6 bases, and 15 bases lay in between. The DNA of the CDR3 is TGTGCCAGCACCGACCCTCCTGGGGCTGAAGCTTTCTTT. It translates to CASTDPPGAEAFF.

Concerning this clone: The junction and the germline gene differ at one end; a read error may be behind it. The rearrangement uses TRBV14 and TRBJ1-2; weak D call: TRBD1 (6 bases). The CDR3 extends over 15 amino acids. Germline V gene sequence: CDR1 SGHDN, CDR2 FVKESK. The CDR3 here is CASSEDRNGFYGYTF. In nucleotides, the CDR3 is TGTGCCAGCAGCGAAGACAGGAACGGCTTCTATGGCTACACCTTC.

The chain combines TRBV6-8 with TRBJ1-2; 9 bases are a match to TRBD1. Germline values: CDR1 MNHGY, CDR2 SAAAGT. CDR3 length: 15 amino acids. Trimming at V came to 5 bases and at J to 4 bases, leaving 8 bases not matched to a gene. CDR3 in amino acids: CASSTRDREGYGYTF. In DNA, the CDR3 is TGTGCCAGCAGTACCCGGGACAGGGAAGGCTATGGCTACACCTTC.

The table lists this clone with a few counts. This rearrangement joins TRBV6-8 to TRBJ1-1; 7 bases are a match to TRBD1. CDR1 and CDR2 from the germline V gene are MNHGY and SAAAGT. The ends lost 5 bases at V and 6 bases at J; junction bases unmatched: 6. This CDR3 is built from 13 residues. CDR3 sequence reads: CASSEGQKPEAFF. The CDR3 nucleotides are TGTGCCAGCAGTGAGGGACAGAAGCCTGAAGCTTTCTTT.

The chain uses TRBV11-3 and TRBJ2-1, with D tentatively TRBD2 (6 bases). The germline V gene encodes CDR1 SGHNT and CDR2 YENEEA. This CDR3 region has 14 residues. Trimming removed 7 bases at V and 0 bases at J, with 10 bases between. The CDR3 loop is CASTGGSSYNEQFF. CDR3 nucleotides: TGTGCCAGCACCGGGGGAAGCTCCTACAATGAGCAGTTCTTC. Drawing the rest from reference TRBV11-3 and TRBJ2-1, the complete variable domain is EAGVVQSPRYKIIEKKQPVAFWCNPISGHNTLYWYLQNLGQGPELLIRYENEEAVDDSQLPKDRFSAERLKGVDSTLKIQPAELGDSAVYLCASTGGSSYNEQFFGPGTRLTVL.

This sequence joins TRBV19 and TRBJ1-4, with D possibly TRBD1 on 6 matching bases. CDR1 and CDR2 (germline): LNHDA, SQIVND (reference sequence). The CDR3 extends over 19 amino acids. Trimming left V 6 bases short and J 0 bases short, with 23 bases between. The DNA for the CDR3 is TGTGCCAGTAGCCGAACGGGCAGGGGCGGGGGTGCAACTAATGAAAAACTGTTTTTT. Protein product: CASSRTGRGGGATNEKLFF.

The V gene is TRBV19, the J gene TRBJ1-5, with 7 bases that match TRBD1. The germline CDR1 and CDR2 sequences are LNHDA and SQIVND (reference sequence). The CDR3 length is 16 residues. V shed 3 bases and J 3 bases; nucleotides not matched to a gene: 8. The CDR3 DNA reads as TGTGCCAGTAGTATTTCTCTTGACAGGGCCAATCAGCCCCAGCATTTT. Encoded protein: CASSISLDRANQPQHF.

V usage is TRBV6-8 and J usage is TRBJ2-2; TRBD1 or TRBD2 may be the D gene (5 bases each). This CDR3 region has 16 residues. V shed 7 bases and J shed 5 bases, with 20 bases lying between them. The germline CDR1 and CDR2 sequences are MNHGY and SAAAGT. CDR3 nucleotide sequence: TGTGCCAGCACCCCTTTGTCAGGGAGACATACCGGGGAGCTGTTTTTT. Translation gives CASTPLSGRHTGELFF.

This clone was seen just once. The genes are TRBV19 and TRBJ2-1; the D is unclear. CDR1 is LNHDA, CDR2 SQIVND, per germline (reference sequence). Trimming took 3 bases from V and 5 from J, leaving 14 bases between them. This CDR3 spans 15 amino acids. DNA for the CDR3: TGTGCCAGTAGTATGGGTAGTTTAGAACACAATGAGCAGTTCTTC. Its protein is CASSMGSLEHNEQFF.

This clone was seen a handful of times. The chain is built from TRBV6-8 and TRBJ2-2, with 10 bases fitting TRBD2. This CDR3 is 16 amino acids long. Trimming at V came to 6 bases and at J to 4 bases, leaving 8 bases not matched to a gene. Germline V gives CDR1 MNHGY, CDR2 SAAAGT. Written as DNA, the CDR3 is TGTGCCAGCAGACCCCCGGGACTAGCGAGCACCGGGGAGCTGTTTTTT. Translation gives CASRPPGLASTGELFF.

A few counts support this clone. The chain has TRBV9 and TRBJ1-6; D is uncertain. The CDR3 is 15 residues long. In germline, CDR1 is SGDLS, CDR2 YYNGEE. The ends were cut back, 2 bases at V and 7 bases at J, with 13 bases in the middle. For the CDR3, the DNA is TGTGCCAGCAGCGTGGCGGGAAGTTGGAATTCACCCCTCCACTTT. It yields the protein CASSVAGSWNSPLHF.

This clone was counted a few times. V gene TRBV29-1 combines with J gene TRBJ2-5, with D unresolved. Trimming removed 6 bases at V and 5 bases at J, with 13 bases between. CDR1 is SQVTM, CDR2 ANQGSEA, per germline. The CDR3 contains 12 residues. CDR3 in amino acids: CSVGPREETQYF. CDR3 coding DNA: TGCAGCGTCGGGCCCCGCGAGGAGACCCAGTACTTC. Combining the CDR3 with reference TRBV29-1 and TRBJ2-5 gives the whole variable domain SAVISQKPSRDICQRGTSLTIQCQVDSQVTMMFWYRQQPGQSLTLIATANQGSEATYESGFVIDKFPISRPNLTFSTLTVSNMSPEDSSIYLCSVGPREETQYFGPGTRLLVL.